This record covers a single T cell receptor beta chain. What it recognizes is unknown. This sample is drawn from a study of OX40 agonist ivuxolimab in advanced cancers. Whole-study context: Each dose-escalation patient presented with hepatocellular carcinoma, melanoma, renal cell or head and neck cancer. Three patients got partial responses; one had hepatocellular carcinoma and two had cutaneous melanoma.

Sequencing used immunoSEQ multiplex PCR; TCRdb keeps in-frame clones, though not all of them. Among fewer than 80,000 clones listed, 88% were seen once. Notes on the study in general: It was also the case that some nonresponders had low normalized T-cell clonal expansion.

The source is an adult with an advanced solid tumor such as melanoma, head and neck, liver or kidney cancer. The sequenced sample was CD4+ or CD8+ T cells sorted from blood, obtained in a trial of the OX40 agonist ivuxolimab.

The CDR3, as DNA: TGTGCCATCAGTGAGTCGAAAGGGAAGCGGGGGGACGAGCAGTACTTC. Protein: CAISESKGKRGDEQYF. The rearrangement joins TRBV10-3 to TRBJ2-7; TRBD2 agrees at 9 bases. Germline V gene data show CDR1 as ENHRY and CDR2 as SYGVKD. This CDR3 contains 16 residues. V trimming: 0 bases; J trimming: 5 bases; junction bases outside the gene matches: 8.